Listed below are T cell receptor beta chains from one sample, sequenced in a study of blood T cells in healthy people across ages. TCRdb recomputed calls from the 5' RACE reads with MiXCR, one row per CDR3 protein. The data contain 850,000 to 1,000,000 distinct CDR3 sequences, about 53% of them singletons. The specimen was blood. Receptors originate from a woman aged 60 to 75 in good health. Both conserved end residues are part of each CDR3. Fields, in order: CDR3 protein, CDR3 DNA, J gene, clone size, D gene, V gene. The D gene is left open where the match is weak. Clone sizes are given selectively: once, few, many, or a class where the clone is expanded.

CASSVSPSDEQFF	TGTGCCAGCAGCGTTTCCCCCAGCGATGAGCAGTTCTTC	TRBJ2-1	.	.	TRBV7-8
CASSWGTELAGVYPHEQYF	TGCGCCAGCAGCTGGGGGACAGAACTAGCGGGAGTCTACCCCCACGAGCAGTACTTC	TRBJ2-7	once	TRBD2	TRBV5-1
CAIGDSSGYTF	TGTGCCATAGGGGACAGCTCTGGCTACACCTTC	TRBJ1-2	.	TRBD1	TRBV10-3
CATSDLPQISSYNEQFF	TGTGCCACTAGTGATCTCCCCCAGATCAGCTCCTACAATGAGCAGTTCTTC	TRBJ2-1	once	.	TRBV24-1
CASSFDLQGHKTQYF	TGTGCCAGCAGCTTCGACCTACAGGGTCACAAGACCCAGTACTTC	TRBJ2-5	.	.	TRBV11-2
CASSSRQGAFQTQYF	TGTGCCAGCAGTTCGAGACAGGGGGCGTTTCAGACCCAGTACTTC	TRBJ2-5	.	TRBD1	TRBV27
CSATGTSGRQETQYF	TGCAGTGCTACTGGGACTAGCGGGAGACAAGAGACCCAGTACTTC	TRBJ2-5	.	TRBD2	TRBV20-1
CASSRGIRDTQYF	TGCGCCAGCAGCAGGGGAATAAGGGATACGCAGTATTTT	TRBJ2-3	.	.	TRBV5-1
CACRTGQATYEQYF	TGTGCCTGCAGGACGGGACAGGCGACCTACGAGCAGTACTTC	TRBJ2-7	.	TRBD1	TRBV2
CASRTTSGQETQYF	TGTGCCAGCAGAACCACTAGCGGGCAAGAGACCCAGTACTTC	TRBJ2-5	.	TRBD2	TRBV12-3/TRBV12-4
CASSSSGQILSGANVLTF	TGTGCCAGCAGCTCTTCGGGACAGATACTCTCTGGGGCCAACGTCCTGACTTTC	TRBJ2-6	.	TRBD1	TRBV13
CASSLGSVLIETQYF	TGTGCCAGCAGCTTAGGTTCGGTTTTGATAGAGACCCAGTACTTC	TRBJ2-5	.	.	TRBV7-9
CASRGQTGGTEAFF	TGTGCCAGCAGAGGACAGACAGGGGGCACTGAAGCTTTCTTT	TRBJ1-1	.	TRBD1	TRBV12-3/TRBV12-4
CATSRGIPYEQYF	TGTGCCACCAGCAGGGGAATCCCGTACGAGCAGTACTTC	TRBJ2-7	few	.	TRBV15
CADGVDGTDTQYF	TGTGCTGATGGGGTGGATGGCACAGATACGCAGTATTTT	TRBJ2-3	few	.	TRBV6-1
CASRCLGRVHEQYF	TGTGCCAGCAGATGTCTGGGGCGCGTCCACGAGCAGTACTTC	TRBJ2-7	.	.	TRBV21-1
CSVADGAGGSNQPQHF	TGCAGCGTTGCGGATGGGGCAGGGGGAAGCAATCAGCCCCAGCATTTT	TRBJ1-5	once	TRBD1	TRBV29-1
CASSVEGFQETQYF	TGTGCCAGCAGCGTCGAGGGGTTCCAAGAGACCCAGTACTTC	TRBJ2-5	few	.	TRBV7-8
CASSLPTQGAYNEQFF	TGTGCCAGCAGTTTACCTACCCAGGGTGCCTACAATGAGCAGTTCTTC	TRBJ2-1	few	.	TRBV12-3/TRBV12-4
CASSLSPSREREQFF	TGTGCCAGCAGCCTGTCCCCGTCCCGGGAGAGGGAGCAGTTCTTC	TRBJ2-1	few	.	TRBV7-2
CATARLAAMTQYF	TGTGCCACCGCGCGACTAGCGGCCATGACCCAGTACTTC	TRBJ2-5	few	TRBD2	TRBV7-2
CASSGGAGATNEKLFF	TGTGCCAGCAGCGGGGGCGCGGGCGCAACTAATGAAAAACTGTTTTTT	TRBJ1-4	few	.	TRBV9
CASNDAASGWQETQYF	TGTGCCAGCAACGATGCGGCTAGCGGGTGGCAAGAGACCCAGTACTTC	TRBJ2-5	.	TRBD2	TRBV27
CASSFTSGGADTQYF	TGTGCCAGCAGCTTCACTAGCGGGGGGGCGGATACGCAGTATTTT	TRBJ2-3	many	TRBD2	TRBV7-8
CASSLAGPGTGHGYTF	TGCGCCAGCAGCTTGGCCGGTCCGGGGACAGGTCATGGCTACACCTTC	TRBJ1-2	few	TRBD1	TRBV5-1
CASSLWGNSYEQYF	TGTGCCAGCAGTTTGTGGGGGAACTCCTACGAGCAGTACTTC	TRBJ2-7	.	.	TRBV27
CSARRGANYGYTF	TGCAGTGCTAGAAGAGGGGCTAACTATGGCTACACCTTC	TRBJ1-2	few	.	TRBV20-1
CVSSNLEPRDRSSDTQYF	TGTGTCAGCAGCAACCTGGAGCCACGGGACAGATCATCAGATACGCAGTATTTT	TRBJ2-3	.	.	TRBV21-1
CASSQESEAFF	TGTGCCAGCAGCCAAGAATCAGAAGCTTTCTTT	TRBJ1-1	.	.	TRBV4-2
CASRFATGLNTEAFF	TGTGCCAGCAGATTTGCGACGGGTTTGAACACTGAAGCTTTCTTT	TRBJ1-1	.	.	TRBV14
CASSYGADTDTQYF	TGTGCCAGCAGCTACGGAGCGGACACAGATACGCAGTATTTT	TRBJ2-3	.	.	TRBV28
CASSGGLAGMSSYNEQYF	TGTGCCAGCAGTGGAGGACTAGCGGGCATGAGCTCCTACAATGAGCAGTACTTC	TRBJ2-7	.	TRBD2	TRBV9
CATSREGAGARETQYF	TGTGCCACCAGCAGAGAGGGAGCGGGAGCCCGAGAGACCCAGTACTTC	TRBJ2-5	.	TRBD2	TRBV15
CAWRGGNTEAFF	TGTGCCTGGAGAGGCGGGAACACTGAAGCTTTCTTT	TRBJ1-1	.	.	TRBV30
CASSPNYRTGVGQPQHF	TGTGCCAGCAGCCCAAATTACCGGACGGGGGTCGGTCAGCCCCAGCATTTT	TRBJ1-5	.	.	TRBV3-1
CASSLVPGTTLYEQYF	TGTGCCAGCAGCTTAGTCCCCGGGACCACACTATACGAGCAGTACTTC	TRBJ2-7	.	.	TRBV7-2
CASIRSGRGDNEQFF	TGTGCCAGCATTCGTAGCGGGAGGGGTGACAATGAGCAGTTCTTC	TRBJ2-1	.	TRBD2	TRBV2
CASSFNRGTGSLGYF	TGTGCCAGCAGTTTCAACCGAGGGACAGGGAGTTTAGGGTACTTC	TRBJ2-4	.	TRBD1	TRBV12-3/TRBV12-4
CASSFLPSGNLDIQYF	TGTGCCAGCAGCTTTCTGCCTAGCGGGAATTTGGACATTCAGTACTTC	TRBJ2-4	.	TRBD2	TRBV7-2
CASRGRTRNTGELFF	TGTGCCAGCCGAGGTCGGACTCGGAACACCGGGGAGCTGTTTTTT	TRBJ2-2	.	.	TRBV6-5
CASSFSSRRETQYF	TGTGCCAGCAGTTTTTCTAGCCGTCGGGAGACCCAGTACTTC	TRBJ2-5	.	.	TRBV28
CASSQEIRSQETQYF	TGTGCCAGCTCACAGGAAATTAGATCCCAAGAGACCCAGTACTTC	TRBJ2-5	once	.	TRBV18
CASSQVALTAGTYEQYF	TGTGCCAGCAGCCAAGTAGCCTTGACAGCGGGCACCTACGAGCAGTACTTC	TRBJ2-7	once	.	TRBV4-2
CASRRPGTGGYGYTF	TGTGCCAGCAGACGCCCCGGGACAGGAGGCTATGGCTACACCTTC	TRBJ1-2	.	TRBD1	TRBV28
CATSRGGGRASGANVLTF	TGTGCCACCAGCAGAGGTGGAGGGAGGGCCTCTGGGGCCAACGTCCTGACTTTC	TRBJ2-6	.	TRBD2	TRBV15
CSVIYNEQLF	TGCAGCGTTATATACAATGAGCAGCTCTTC	TRBJ2-1	.	.	TRBV29-1
CASSQDLAGGYGYTF	TGCGCCAGCAGCCAAGATCTCGCAGGGGGTTATGGCTACACCTTC	TRBJ1-2	.	TRBD1	TRBV4-3
CASSQGDRDNDGYTF	TGCGCCAGCAGCCAAGGGGACAGGGATAACGATGGCTATACCTTC	TRBJ1-2	.	TRBD1	TRBV4-3
CASRGDTQYF	TGTGCCAGCAGGGGAGATACGCAGTATTTT	TRBJ2-3	many	.	TRBV7-2
CASSLEGRAYEQFF	TGCGCCAGCAGCTTGGAGGGGCGGGCATACGAGCAGTTCTTC	TRBJ2-1	once	.	TRBV5-1
CASSSAGTSGREQFF	TGTGCCAGCAGCTCCGCCGGGACTAGCGGGCGTGAGCAGTTCTTC	TRBJ2-1	.	TRBD2	TRBV7-2
CASSFMGTSGRYEQYF	TGTGCCAGCAGTTTTATGGGGACTAGCGGGAGATACGAGCAGTACTTC	TRBJ2-7	.	TRBD2	TRBV27
CSVRQRQGPVNEKLFF	TGCAGCGTCCGGCAACGACAGGGCCCCGTCAATGAAAAACTGTTTTTT	TRBJ1-4	.	TRBD1	TRBV29-1
CASSFFGLGGSDTQYF	TGTGCCAGCAGCTTCTTTGGCTTAGGAGGTTCAGATACGCAGTATTTT	TRBJ2-3	once	.	TRBV11-1
CASSLMSGYYEQYF	TGTGCCAGCAGCTTGATGAGCGGGTACTACGAGCAGTACTTC	TRBJ2-7	few	.	TRBV5-5
CASSRTGGDQNTEAFF	TGTGCCAGCAGCCGAACAGGGGGCGATCAGAACACTGAAGCTTTCTTT	TRBJ1-1	.	TRBD1	TRBV2
CASSHTGGLSGANVLTF	TGCGCCAGCAGCCATACCGGCGGATTATCTGGGGCCAACGTCCTGACTTTC	TRBJ2-6	.	.	TRBV5-1